This T cell receptor beta chain was profiled in a study of control samples from healthy donors and cancer patients. Using immunoSEQ multiplex PCR, the repertoire was profiled, and TCRdb retains in-frame clones only, with some absent. The table has some 97,000 clones, about 90% seen once; the top ten hold about 18%. Trimming removed 4 bases from V and 4 bases from J; junction bases left unmatched: 9. The germline V gene has CDR1 LNHDA and CDR2 SQIVND (reference sequence). This CDR3 is built from 15 residues. The sample comprised blood. This sequence originates from a woman in her fifties or sixties in good health. The chain joins TRBV19 to TRBJ1-1; 7 positions match TRBD1. The CDR3 loop reads CASSNTGARATEAFF. CDR3 bases: TGTGCCAGTAGTAACACAGGGGCGCGGGCCACTGAAGCTTTCTTT.